This T cell receptor (beta chain) was recorded in a study of chemoradiotherapy in HPV16-positive cancers. This clone appeared a single time. Its antigen is still unknown. A read error may account for a junction end that differs from germline. Germline-derived CDR1 and CDR2 are SSHAT and FNYEAQ (reference sequence). This CDR3 contains 12 residues. Study results and caveats: Better recurrence-free survival went with HPV-responsive T-cell expansion in HPV16-positive patients.

Libraries were prepared by immunoSEQ multiplex PCR; TCRdb keeps only in-frame clonotypes and omits some of them. This repertoire shows roughly 4,500 clones, less than 85% found once; its top ten account for roughly 20%. The sequence was obtained from a human donor with HPV-associated anogenital cancer. V is TRBV7-7 and J is TRBJ1-1; D remains ambiguous. Sequences were derived from tumor tissue, sampled from a patient who underwent chemoradiotherapy. The DNA for the CDR3 is TGTGCTAGCAGCTTATTAGGGATTGTAGCTTTCTTT. Amino acid sequence: CASSLLGIVAFF.